This entry is about one T cell receptor beta chain. What it recognizes is unknown. This entry comes from a study of a mutant IDH1 vaccine in newly diagnosed glioma. Study-level information: There were roughly 60% males and 37.5% females among treated patients, whose mean age was about 40 years.

The length of the CDR3 is 15 residues. Germline V lookup: CDR1 SGDLS, CDR2 YYNGEE. Trimming stripped 3 bases from V and 3 bases from J, with 13 bases between. Sequenced by immunoSEQ multiplex PCR; TCRdb stores in-frame clones only, minus some. The repertoire includes about 88,000 clones, 82% of them detected once, and about 5.2% sits in the top ten. Indicated time point: baseline, week 1 (first vaccination visit). Stated treatment: pre-vaccination baseline after standard-of-care therapy. Broader study findings: Pseudoprogression appeared unlinked to shifts in leading peripheral T cell clonotypes.

The sequenced sample was PBMCs, obtained from a glioma patient treated with radiotherapy, temozolomide or both. This chain joins TRBV9 and TRBJ1-5; a weak D match, TRBD1 (5 bases). The sequence was obtained from a man aged 40-49 years with glioma. Some clones in this sample may be carry-over from other donors' samples. CDR3 bases: TGTGCCAGCAGCGCGCAGGGTTTCAACAATCAGCCCCAGCATTTT. Protein product: CASSAQGFNNQPQHF.